This note documents a single T cell receptor beta chain sequence. The target of this receptor is not known. Base qualities are missing; no much larger clone stands one base away. This sample is drawn from a study of OX40 agonist ivuxolimab in advanced cancers. A note on the overall study: Ivuxolimab was an agonistic, fully human IgG2 monoclonal antibody directed against OX40 (CD134), a costimulatory receptor. Intravenous ivuxolimab was administered to patients every 2 weeks at six dose levels: 0.01, 0.1, 0.3, 1.5, 3 and 10 mg/kg. Among the 50 to 55 dose-escalation patients, about 19 had hepatocellular carcinoma, some 15 melanoma, 9 renal cell carcinoma and 9 head and neck cancer. A male proportion of roughly 80% and a mean age of around 60 years, ranging from about 20 to 85, were recorded for the dose-escalation cohort. Prior anti-PD-1, anti-PD-L1 or anti-CTLA-4 therapy was permitted, and 40% of dose-escalation patients had received checkpoint inhibitors. Partial responses were achieved by three dose-escalation patients, of whom one had hepatocellular carcinoma and two had cutaneous melanoma. The point of sequencing TCRbeta in the periphery was to test whether ivuxolimab changed TCR sequence diversity and drove clonal T-cell expansion. The paper covers the monotherapy dose-escalation part of the phase I ivuxolimab trial, which included N of about 56 patients. What the study reported, not specific to this receptor: The antigen specificity of the peripheral T cells that underwent clonal expansion was not determined. After ivuxolimab, more expanded clones were found on average in CD8+ T cells than in CD4+ T cells. Low levels of normalized T-cell clonal expansion were also shown by some nonresponding patients. At doses of 0.1 to 3.0 mg/kg, clonal expansion of both CD4+ and CD8+ blood T cells was observed from baseline to week 6. In the 0.1-3.0 mg/kg groups, partial responders were among the patients with the lowest normalized peripheral clonal expansion, particularly in CD8+ T cells.

V is clipped by 6 bases and J by 0 bases, and the sequence between their germline boundaries is 11 bases long. The CDR3 contains 15 residues, cysteine and phenylalanine counted. The sequence is cut down to CDR3 DNA, 45 bases in frame from base 1. The germline V gene encodes CDR1 MNHEY and CDR2 SVGAGI. The trial excluded patients who had a history of autoimmune disease or were on systemic immunosuppression. Peripheral blood for TCR sequencing was collected from all dose cohorts at baseline, on cycle 4 day 1, and on cycle 7 day 1. Samples came from an open-label, multicenter, first-in-human phase I dose-escalation trial of ivuxolimab. Adults with locally advanced or metastatic melanoma, renal cell carcinoma, hepatocellular carcinoma or head and neck squamous cell carcinoma were enrolled in the trial. Before TCR sequencing, CD4+ T cells and CD8+ T cells were sorted from peripheral blood as separate populations.

Genomic DNA was isolated from the sorted cells so that the TCRbeta CDR3 region could be sequenced. The immunoSEQ Assay was used for sequencing of TCRbeta CDR3 regions. TCRdb stores this immuneACCESS table with in-frame sequences only. Part of the clones is absent; in the studies checked, under half of the shortfall reflects unresolved V genes, and no reason is known for the rest. The sample table lists 65,000 to 85,000 clones, 92% of them with a count of one. The ten largest make up 7.6% of the sample. Sample: CD4+ or CD8+ T cells sorted from blood, taken in a trial of the OX40 agonist ivuxolimab. The V and J segments used are TRBV6-5 and TRBJ1-4; too little of a D gene remains to name it. This TCR was recovered from an adult with an advanced solid tumor such as melanoma, head and neck, liver or kidney cancer. The CDR3 here reads CASRTDTATNEKLFF. The nucleotide sequence reads TGTGCCAGCAGGACCGACACCGCAACTAATGAAAAACTGTTTTTT.